These 3 T cell receptor beta chains originate from one sample sequenced in a study of blood T cell repertoires in COVID-19. The assay was immunoSEQ multiplex PCR, and TCRdb's table has in-frame clones only and misses some. The profile shows around 40,000 clones, around three quarters of them singletons. The specimen sequenced was peripheral blood. The origin of the receptors is a man older than 75 with active or convalescent COVID-19.

The chain couples TRBV28 to TRBJ2-3; 7 bases agree with TRBD1. Per the germline V gene, CDR1 is MDHEN and CDR2 is SYDVKM. This CDR3 has 16 amino acids. The junction had 12 bases not matched to a gene; V was cut back by 4 bases and J by 5 bases. The CDR3 protein is CASSSFVEGAGDTQYF. The CDR3 region has the DNA TGTGCCAGCAGTTCCTTTGTTGAGGGGGCGGGAGATACGCAGTATTTT.

The V and J genes are TRBV28 and TRBJ2-1; D is possibly TRBD1 (5 bases). CDR3 length equals 17 residues. With 2 bases removed from V and 2 bases from J, the gap between germline ends came to 16 bases. Germline CDR1 reads MDHEN; CDR2 reads SYDVKM. This CDR3 is CASSLMLWGQAYNEQFF. CDR3 in DNA: TGTGCCAGCAGTTTAATGCTCTGGGGCCAGGCCTACAATGAGCAGTTCTTC.

This chain uses TRBV10-1 with TRBJ1-2; D unresolved. Germline lookup yields CDR1 WNHNN and CDR2 SYGVQD (reference sequence). The CDR3 is made up of 11 amino acids. Trimming left V 5 bases short and J 8 bases short, with 9 bases between. CDR3 in amino acids: CASSPPRGYTF. CDR3 in DNA: TGCGCCAGCAGTCCACCTCGGGGCTACACCTTC.